The TCR beta chain under discussion was sequenced for a study of T cells in Graves' hyperthyroidism and ophthalmopathy. For the study at large: Initial diagnosis, before any treatment, was when peripheral blood was collected. Broader study findings: Patients with ophthalmopathy were separated from those with stable hyperthyroidism by a 13 V-J model.

This clonotype was observed many times. Its target is not known. Researchers took RNA transcripts and amplified the TCR beta CDR3 regions from them. The HTBI primer set served for first-round RT-PCR of the TCR CDR3. TCRdb used MiXCR to reprocess the multiplex PCR reads, holding one entry per CDR3 protein. The table shows under 600,000 distinct CDR3 sequences, with around 16% occurring only once. Duration under 3 months, a NOSPECS grade of at least 4, and a Clinical Activity Score of at least 3 characterized the ophthalmopathy patients. The CDR3 totals 11 residues. Germline V gene sequence: CDR1 MDHEN, CDR2 SYDVKM. The ends were cut back, 4 bases at V and 12 bases at J, with 11 bases in the middle.

The chain employs TRBV28 and TRBJ2-3; the D is unclear. The material sequenced was blood. The sequence was obtained from a woman aged 40 to 50 with Graves' ophthalmopathy. DNA for the CDR3: TGTGCCAGCAGTTGGCCTAGTCTACAGTATTTT. Translation gives CASSWPSLQYF.